Each of the 12 T cell receptor beta chains below was sequenced from the same sample in a study of T-cell memory formation after mild COVID-19. TCRdb re-analysed the 5' RACE reads in MiXCR, keeping a single row per CDR3 protein. The top ten clones hold about 14% of a sample with roughly 29,000 distinct CDR3 sequences, less than 7.5% of them seen once. Material: PBMCs or a T cell subset sorted from them (not recorded which). The receptors come from an adult woman who had mild COVID-19 (a few samples of this study predate the infection). Cell type and time point are not known.

This clonotype was observed many times. The chain couples TRBV24-1 to TRBJ2-1; tentative D call: TRBD2 (6 bases). The CDR3 runs 15 residues. The V end was cut by 4 bases, the J end by 8 bases, with 17 bases between. The germline CDR1 and CDR2 sequences are KGHDR and SFDVKD. CDR3 in amino acids: CATSDAATSTDEQFF. CDR3 coding DNA: TGTGCCACCAGTGACGCGGCAACTAGCACGGATGAGCAGTTCTTC.

This clonotype was seen ten or more times. The rearrangement uses TRBV20-1 and TRBJ2-5; TRBD2 aligns across 9 bases. CDR1 is DFQATT, CDR2 SNEGSKA, per germline (reference sequence). Trimming took 0 bases from V and 4 from J; bases not matched to a gene: 12. The CDR3 contains 17 residues. In DNA, the CDR3 is TGCAGTGCTAGAGATCCGAGAGCGGGGGGTCCCCCAGAGACCCAGTACTTC. Protein product: CSARDPRAGGPPETQYF.

At least ten counts were recorded for this clonotype. The rearrangement links TRBV27 to TRBJ2-1, with D hard to call. CDR1 MNHEY and CDR2 SMNVEV come from the germline V gene (reference sequence). V was shortened by 2 bases and J by 0 bases, with 11 bases between the two germline ends. The CDR3 consists of 16 residues. The CDR3 reads CASSLDRRHSYNEQFF. For the CDR3, the DNA is TGTGCCAGCAGTTTAGATCGCCGGCACTCCTACAATGAGCAGTTCTTC.

This chain connects TRBV5-6 to TRBJ1-2; D gene ambiguous. The CDR3 runs to 14 residues. Trimming removed 0 bases at V and 7 bases at J, with 13 bases between. Germline V CDR1 and CDR2: SGHDT, YYEEEE. CDR3 sequence (DNA): TGTGCCAGCAGCTTGGACGGGATATCTGGTGGCTACACCTTC. Translating gives CASSLDGISGGYTF. Drawing the rest from reference TRBV5-6 and TRBJ1-2, the complete variable domain is DAGVTQSPTHLIKTRGQQVTLRCSPKSGHDTVSWYQQALGQGPQFIFQYYEEEERQRGNFPDRFSGHQFPNYSSELNVNALLLGDSALYLCASSLDGISGGYTFGSGTRLTVV.

This clonotype was detected many times. Here the CDR3 DNA reads TGTGCCAGCAGCCCCATGGCCCAGGAAAAGACCCAGTACTTC. It is translated as CASSPMAQEKTQYF. V usage is TRBV7-6 and J usage is TRBJ2-5; D is uncertain. Germline lookup yields CDR1 SGHVS and CDR2 FNYEAQ. CDR3 length equals 14 residues. V lost 5 bases to trimming and J lost 6 bases, with 16 bases between them.

V and J are TRBV19 and TRBJ2-1, with D perhaps TRBD2 (7 bases). In germline, CDR1 is LNHDA, CDR2 SQIVND (reference sequence). V lost 6 bases, J lost 8 bases, and 20 bases lay in between. CDR3 length: 15 residues. The CDR3 loop is CASSLRGGGKDEQFF. The CDR3 DNA follows: TGTGCCAGTAGCCTTAGAGGGGGGGGAAAAGATGAGCAGTTCTTC.

The rearrangement links TRBV23-1 to TRBJ1-1; D gene unclear. TRBV23-1 counts as an open reading frame of uncertain function. V was cut by 6 bases and J by 0 bases, with 17 bases left in between. The CDR3 contains 16 residues. CDR3 residues: CASSSQLSPMNTEAFF. As DNA, the CDR3 is TGCGCCAGCAGCTCTCAACTCTCCCCCATGAACACTGAAGCTTTCTTT.

This clonotype was recorded at least ten times. The J gene is TRBJ1-1, the V gene TRBV5-1, with 11 bases fitting TRBD1. The CDR3 length is 16 residues. Germline CDR1 is SGHRS and CDR2 is YFSETQ. V gave up 0 bases and J gave up 1 base; unmatched junction bases: 2. CDR3 bases: TGCGCCAGCAGCTTGGGGACAGGGGGCCCGAACACTGAAGCTTTCTTT. Its protein is CASSLGTGGPNTEAFF. Using reference TRBV5-1 and TRBJ1-1 for the parts outside the CDR3, the full variable domain is KAGVTQTPRYLIKTRGQQVTLSCSPISGHRSVSWYQQTPGQGLQFLFEYFSETQRNKGNFPGRFSGRQFSNSRSEMNVSTLELGDSALYLCASSLGTGGPNTEAFFGQGTRLTVV.

This clonotype was observed many times. This rearrangement joins TRBV19 to TRBJ1-2; no reliable D call. The CDR3 sequence is 12 residues long. Germline V gives CDR1 LNHDA, CDR2 SQIVND (reference sequence). Trimming took 5 bases from V and 4 from J, leaving 8 bases between them. In DNA, the CDR3 is TGTGCCAGTAGTCCCGCTGGCTATGGCTACACCTTC. This codes for CASSPAGYGYTF.

This clonotype showed up many times. The chain has TRBV30 and TRBJ1-5; D is ambiguous. V dropped 4 bases and J dropped 0 bases, with 7 bases sitting between them. The CDR3 length is 13 residues. The germline V gene has CDR1 GTSNPN and CDR2 SVGIG (reference sequence). The chain's CDR3 is CAWNEYSNQPQHF. The CDR3 DNA reads TGTGCCTGGAATGAATATAGCAATCAGCCCCAGCATTTT.

This clonotype was counted ten times or more. The genes are TRBV5-1 and TRBJ2-1; D unclear. Germline V gene sequence: CDR1 SGHRS, CDR2 YFSETQ. The ends were cut back, 6 bases at V and 4 bases at J, with 11 bases in the middle. The CDR3 extends over 13 amino acids. CDR3 nucleotide sequence: TGCGCCAGCAATTTTGGCGGTTACAATGAGCAGTTCTTC. This gives the protein CASNFGGYNEQFF.

Ten or more counts support this clonotype. The rearrangement links TRBV4-1 to TRBJ1-4; a weak D match, TRBD1 (6 bases). The germline gives CDR1 MGHRA, CDR2 YSYEKL. This CDR3 has 17 residues. V was shortened by 1 base and J by 0 bases, with 12 bases between the two germline ends. CDR3 sequence: CASSQAPHRATNEKLFF. For the CDR3, the DNA is TGCGCCAGCAGCCAAGCCCCACACAGGGCAACTAATGAAAAACTGTTTTTT.